What follows are 24 T cell receptor beta chains derived from one specimen sequenced in a study of beta chain features in type 1 diabetes. The investigators reverse transcribed all of the isolated RNA, so they sequenced expressed TCRB transcripts. TCRdb's copy holds only in-frame clones and misses some; the assay was immunoSEQ multiplex PCR. The profile shows about 15,000 clones, about two thirds of them singletons. What these receptors recognize is not known. Findings and limits, study-wide: People with Type 1 diabetes carried modestly yet significantly shorter TCRB CDR3s in all four CD4+ subsets.

Sample: stem cell memory CD4+ T cells from blood. The receptors were gathered from a woman under 30 with type 1 diabetes.

This chain links TRBV2 with TRBJ2-2, with D unresolved. There are 13 residues in the CDR3. V was pared by 8 bases and J by 7 bases, with 14 bases between. The germline V gene encodes CDR1 SNHLY and CDR2 FYNNEI. The CDR3 DNA reads TGTGCCAGCCTTCCGCCGCCTATCGGGGAGCTGTTTTTT. Protein product: CASLPPPIGELFF.

The chain uses TRBV18 and TRBJ2-7; 7 bases are shared with TRBD1. J was trimmed by 3 bases and V by 5 bases; bases with no gene match: 4. Germline V CDR1 and CDR2: KGHSH, LQKENI. The CDR3 contains 13 residues. The CDR3 spells CASSGGQIYEQYF. CDR3 DNA sequence: TGTGCCAGCTCAGGGGGACAGATCTACGAGCAGTACTTC.

This clone was seen a few times. The V call is TRBV7-9, the J call TRBJ2-5, with no clear D. The ends were cut back, 6 bases at V and 5 bases at J, with 10 bases in the middle. Per the germline V gene, CDR1 is SEHNR and CDR2 is FQNEAQ (reference sequence). The CDR3 is 12 amino acids. CDR3 residues: CASRPGGETQYF. In DNA form, the CDR3 reads TGTGCCAGCAGACCCGGTGGTGAGACCCAGTACTTC.

The rearrangement uses TRBV30 and TRBJ1-5; D is unclear. Germline V CDR1 and CDR2: GTSNPN, SVGIG (reference sequence). This CDR3 is 14 amino acids long. Trimming removed 0 bases from V and 0 bases from J, with 6 bases in between. The CDR3, as DNA: TGTGCCTGGAGTGTTTCGAGTAGCAATCAGCCCCAGCATTTT. Residues: CAWSVSSSNQPQHF.

The rearrangement uses TRBV5-1 and TRBJ2-5; 7 bases match TRBD2. The CDR3 is 16 residues long. Germline V gene lookup returns CDR1 SGHRS and CDR2 YFSETQ. After removal of 0 bases from V and 1 base from J, the junction contained 6 bases not matched to a gene. As DNA, the CDR3 is TGCGCCAGCAGCTTGGCTTTGGCGGGAGCCCAAGAGACCCAGTACTTC. This gives the protein CASSLALAGAQETQYF. Complete variable domain (other parts from reference TRBV5-1 and TRBJ2-5): KAGVTQTPRYLIKTRGQQVTLSCSPISGHRSVSWYQQTPGQGLQFLFEYFSETQRNKGNFPGRFSGRQFSNSRSEMNVSTLELGDSALYLCASSLALAGAQETQYFGPGTRLLVL.

The J gene is TRBJ1-4, the V gene TRBV7-9; possibly TRBD1 for D (5 bases). There are 13 residues in the CDR3. V was pared by 5 bases and J by 4 bases, with 8 bases between. Germline CDR1 and CDR2: SEHNR and FQNEAQ (reference sequence). CDR3 loop: CASSPQGNEKLFF. The CDR3 nucleotides are TGTGCCAGCAGCCCTCAGGGTAATGAAAAACTGTTTTTT.

The chain is built from TRBV18 and TRBJ2-1, with 7 bases fitting TRBD1. Germline CDR1 KGHSH, CDR2 LQKENI. The junction had 6 bases not matched to a gene; V was cut back by 2 bases and J by 2 bases. The CDR3 has 16 amino acids. CDR3 amino acids: CASSPRQGTAYNEQFF. The CDR3 region has the DNA TGTGCCAGCTCACCAAGGCAAGGGACAGCCTACAATGAGCAGTTCTTC.

The chain uses TRBV6-6 and TRBJ1-5, with 9 bases lining up with TRBD1. The CDR3 loop spans 15 amino acids. The germline gives CDR1 MNHNY, CDR2 SVGAGI (reference sequence). After removal of 0 bases from V and 6 bases from J, the junction contained 3 bases not matched to a gene. The chain's CDR3 is CASSYSGDRVQPQHF. The CDR3 DNA reads TGTGCCAGCAGTTACTCGGGGGACAGGGTTCAGCCCCAGCATTTT.

This chain links TRBV6-5 with TRBJ1-1; tentative D call: TRBD1 (6 bases). V lost 5 bases and J lost 3, with 10 bases in between. The CDR3 consists of 13 residues. Per the germline V gene, CDR1 is MNHEY and CDR2 is SVGAGI. CDR3 region: CASSPDSYTEAFF. The CDR3 nucleotides are TGTGCCAGCAGTCCGGACAGCTACACTGAAGCTTTCTTT.

This clone was seen a few times. The V and J genes are TRBV10-3 and TRBJ2-7, with 12 bases lining up with TRBD2. This CDR3 contains 14 residues. The germline CDR1 and CDR2 sequences are ENHRY and SYGVKD. V lost 10 bases and J lost 0; bases outside the gene matches: 4. The CDR3 spells CATLAGGSSYEQYF. The CDR3 DNA follows: TGTGCCACCCTAGCGGGAGGGAGCTCCTACGAGCAGTACTTC.

The CDR3 loop reads CASSGDSYEQYF. CDR3 coding DNA: TGTGCCAGCAGTGGGGACAGCTACGAGCAGTACTTC. V gene TRBV2 combines with J gene TRBJ2-7; 7 bases fit TRBD1. Unmatched junction bases numbered 0, after V lost 4 bases and J lost 3 bases. CDR1 is SNHLY and CDR2 is FYNNEI in the germline V gene. The CDR3 loop spans 12 amino acids.

The V gene is TRBV2, the J gene TRBJ2-7; 11 nucleotides align to TRBD2. From germline, CDR1 is SNHLY and CDR2 FYNNEI. V trimming: 11 bases; J trimming: 6 bases; junction bases outside the gene matches: 9. This CDR3 is built from 13 residues. CDR3 sequence (DNA): TGTGCCGGACAACTAGCGGGGGTCGTCGAGCAGTACTTC. Encoded protein: CAGQLAGVVEQYF.

This clone was recorded once. This chain joins TRBV2 and TRBJ2-7; D is perhaps TRBD1 (6 bases). The V end was cut by 6 bases, the J end by 1 base, with 10 bases between. CDR1 is SNHLY and CDR2 is FYNNEI in the germline V gene. The CDR3 is 13 residues long. The CDR3 spells CASRRDMSYEQYF. In nucleotides, the CDR3 is TGTGCCAGCAGGAGGGACATGTCCTACGAGCAGTACTTC. Full variable domain (rest looked up from reference TRBV2 and TRBJ2-7): EPEVTQTPSHQVTQMGQEVILRCVPISNHLYFYWYRQILGQKVEFLVSFYNNEISEKSEIFDDQFSVERPDGSNFTLKIRSTKLEDSAMYFCASRRDMSYEQYFGPGTRLTVT.

The gene calls are TRBV7-2 and TRBJ1-1, with 7 bases matching TRBD1. J lost 5 bases, V lost 5 bases, and 8 bases had no gene match. The CDR3 consists of 14 residues. The germline gives CDR1 SGHTA, CDR2 FQGNSA. CDR3 region: CASSPASGGTEAFF. In DNA, the CDR3 is TGTGCCAGCAGCCCAGCCTCAGGGGGGACTGAAGCTTTCTTT.

The CDR3 sequence is CASSPGTGGSYEQYF. In nucleotides, the CDR3 is TGTGCCAGCTCCCCCGGGACAGGGGGTTCCTACGAGCAGTACTTC. This chain connects TRBV18 to TRBJ2-7; 11 bases agree with TRBD1. CDR3 length: 15 amino acids. With V trimmed by 6 bases and J by 1 base, 5 bases remained unmatched. The germline V gene has CDR1 KGHSH and CDR2 LQKENI.

The rearrangement links TRBV10-3 to TRBJ2-7; 7 bases are a match to TRBD1. J gave up 2 bases and V 4 bases, and 2 bases lay outside the gene matches. The CDR3 loop spans 13 amino acids. Germline CDR1 and CDR2: ENHRY and SYGVKD. The CDR3 region is CAISGDSPYEQYF. The DNA of the CDR3 is TGTGCCATCAGTGGGGACAGCCCCTACGAGCAGTACTTC.

This chain joins TRBV5-6 and TRBJ1-4; TRBD1 agrees at 10 bases. Germline loops: CDR1 SGHDT, CDR2 YYEEEE. Trimming took 4 bases from V and 7 from J; bases not matched to a gene: 10. The CDR3 is 16 residues long. Here the CDR3 DNA reads TGTGCCAGCAGCCCGCGGACAGGGGGTTTTGGTGAAAAACTGTTTTTT. Encoded protein: CASSPRTGGFGEKLFF.

The chain is built from TRBV5-1 and TRBJ2-1; D is possibly TRBD2 (6 bases). The CDR3 loop spans 15 amino acids. From germline, CDR1 is SGHRS and CDR2 YFSETQ. Trimming removed 4 bases from V and 7 bases from J, with 18 bases in between. The CDR3 region is CASSPRDFVTNEQFF. DNA of the CDR3: TGCGCCAGCAGCCCCCGGGACTTCGTGACTAATGAGCAGTTCTTC.

Only a few counts were recorded for this clone. The rearrangement joins TRBV27 to TRBJ2-3; maybe TRBD2 (5 bases). Germline CDR1 and CDR2: MNHEY and SMNVEV (reference sequence). The V end was cut by 4 bases, the J end by 5 bases, with 10 bases between. The CDR3 spans 13 residues. The CDR3 DNA reads as TGTGCCAGCAGTTCGTCCCGGGGAGATACGCAGTATTTT. This codes for CASSSSRGDTQYF.

The rearrangement links TRBV4-3 to TRBJ2-7, with 7 nucleotides matching TRBD2. V lost 0 bases and J lost 0; bases outside the gene matches: 8. The CDR3 loop spans 17 amino acids. Germline V lookup: CDR1 LGHNA, CDR2 YSLEER. CDR3 in DNA: TGCGCCAGCAGCCAAGATTCCCGGCGGGAGTTCTCCTACGAGCAGTACTTC. Its protein product is CASSQDSRREFSYEQYF.

This clone was seen only a few times. V usage is TRBV7-2 and J usage is TRBJ2-7, with D maybe TRBD2 (6 bases). There are 18 residues in the CDR3. CDR1 is SGHTA and CDR2 is FQGNSA in the germline V gene. V lost 4 bases to trimming and J lost 2 bases, with 24 bases between them. This CDR3 reads CASSSPLYASGSTYEQYF. Here the CDR3 DNA reads TGTGCCAGCAGCTCCCCTCTTTATGCGAGCGGGTCAACCTACGAGCAGTACTTC.

The chain uses TRBV7-9 and TRBJ2-6; perhaps TRBD2 as D (5 bases). CDR3 length equals 17 residues. The germline gives CDR1 SEHNR, CDR2 FQNEAQ (reference sequence). V lost 0 bases, J lost 0 bases, and 9 bases lay in between. The CDR3 sequence is CASSLAGGFSGANVLTF. The CDR3 DNA reads as TGTGCCAGCAGCTTAGCTGGCGGGTTCTCTGGGGCCAACGTCCTGACTTTC.

J is TRBJ2-5 and V is TRBV18, with no clear D. The V end was cut by 3 bases, the J end by 5 bases, with 10 bases between. The germline V gene has CDR1 KGHSH and CDR2 LQKENI. This CDR3 is built from 13 residues. CDR3 loop: CASSPSSRETQYF. CDR3 bases: TGTGCCAGCTCACCCAGCTCGAGGGAGACCCAGTACTTC.

This rearrangement joins TRBV28 to TRBJ2-7; 11 bases are a match to TRBD1. Germline loops: CDR1 MDHEN, CDR2 SYDVKM. The CDR3 length is 16 residues. The V and J ends lost 4 bases and 4 bases, in that order; junction bases with no gene match: 9. The DNA of the CDR3 is TGTGCCAGCAGTTCCACCGCCGGGACAGGGGGGTACGAGCAGTACTTC. Amino acids: CASSSTAGTGGYEQYF.